This T cell receptor (beta chain) appears in the sequencing data of a study of T cell clones after liver transplantation. At the level of the study: At least one year of complete immunosuppression withdrawal without enzymes over twice normal defined tolerance.

Study-wide points: The donor-reactive repertoire was only partly measurable in two subjects, lacking donor cells. Graft donor-reactive T cells possibly entered the graft instead of undergoing deletion.

This clone was observed once. Its antigen is as yet unknown. Only in-frame clones appear in the TCRdb table, and some are missing; sequencing was by immunoSEQ multiplex PCR. This sample has 50,000 or so clones, with over 65% found just once. The specimen comprised CD4+ T cells from blood, sampled about 56 months after liver transplant. The sequence came from a human patient who received a liver transplant. Some T cells may have originated in the graft donor.

The CDR3 is CASREVSGSAEQFF. CDR3 DNA sequence: TGTGCCAGCAGAGAAGTATCAGGGTCGGCTGAGCAGTTCTTC. The chain has TRBV11-1 and TRBJ2-1, with D perhaps TRBD1 (5 bases). V lost 6 bases, J lost 9 bases, and 18 bases lay in between. Germline V gene lookup returns CDR1 SGHAT and CDR2 FQDESV (reference sequence). CDR3 length: 14 amino acids.